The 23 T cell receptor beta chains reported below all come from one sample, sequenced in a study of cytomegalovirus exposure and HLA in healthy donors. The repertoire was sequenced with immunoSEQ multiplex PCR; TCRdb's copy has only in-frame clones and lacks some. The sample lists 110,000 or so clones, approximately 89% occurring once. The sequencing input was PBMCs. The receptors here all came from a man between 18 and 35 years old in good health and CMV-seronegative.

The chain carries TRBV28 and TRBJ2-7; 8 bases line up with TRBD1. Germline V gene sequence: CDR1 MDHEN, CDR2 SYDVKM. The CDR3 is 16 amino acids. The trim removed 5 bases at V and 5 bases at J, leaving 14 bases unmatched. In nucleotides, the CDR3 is TGTGCCAGCAGTCCGATCCCGGACAGGGTCGGCAACGAGCAGTACTTC. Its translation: CASSPIPDRVGNEQYF.

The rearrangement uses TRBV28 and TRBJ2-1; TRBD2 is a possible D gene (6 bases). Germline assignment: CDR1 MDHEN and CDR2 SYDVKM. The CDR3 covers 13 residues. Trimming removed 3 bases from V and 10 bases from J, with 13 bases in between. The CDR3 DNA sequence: TGTGCCAGCAGTTTCGGGGGACTCGGGGAGCAGTTCTTC. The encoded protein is CASSFGGLGEQFF.

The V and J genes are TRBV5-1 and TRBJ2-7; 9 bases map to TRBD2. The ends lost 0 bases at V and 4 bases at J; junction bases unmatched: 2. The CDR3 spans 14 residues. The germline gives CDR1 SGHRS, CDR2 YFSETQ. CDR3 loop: CASSLVAGEYEQYF. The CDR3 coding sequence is TGCGCCAGCAGCTTGGTAGCGGGAGAGTACGAGCAGTACTTC.

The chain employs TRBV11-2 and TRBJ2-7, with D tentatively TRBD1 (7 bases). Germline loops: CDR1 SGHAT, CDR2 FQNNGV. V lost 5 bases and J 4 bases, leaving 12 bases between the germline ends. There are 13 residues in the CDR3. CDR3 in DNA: TGTGCCAGCAGCGGAGGGACAGCATACGAGCAGTACTTC. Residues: CASSGGTAYEQYF. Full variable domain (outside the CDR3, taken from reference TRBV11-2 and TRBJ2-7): EAGVAQSPRYKIIEKRQSVAFWCNPISGHATLYWYQQILGQGPKLLIQFQNNGVVDDSQLPKDRFSAERLKGVDSTLKIQPAKLEDSAVYLCASSGGTAYEQYFGPGTRLTVT.

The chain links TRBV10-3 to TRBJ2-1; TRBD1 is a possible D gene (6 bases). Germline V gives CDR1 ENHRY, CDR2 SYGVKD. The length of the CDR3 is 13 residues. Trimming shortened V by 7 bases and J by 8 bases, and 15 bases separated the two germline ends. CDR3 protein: CAITLDRSHEQFF. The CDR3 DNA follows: TGTGCCATCACCTTAGACAGGAGTCATGAGCAGTTCTTC.

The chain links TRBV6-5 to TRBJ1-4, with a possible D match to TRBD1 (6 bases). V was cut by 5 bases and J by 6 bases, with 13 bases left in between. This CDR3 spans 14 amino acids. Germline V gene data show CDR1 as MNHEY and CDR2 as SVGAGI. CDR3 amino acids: CASSHDRLDEKLFF. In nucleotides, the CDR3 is TGTGCCAGCAGTCACGACAGGTTGGATGAAAAACTGTTTTTT.

CDR3 bases: TGTGCCAGCAGCTTGAACAGGTTAAACGGGGAGCTGTTTTTT. This sequence encodes CASSLNRLNGELFF. This rearrangement joins TRBV5-4 to TRBJ2-2; a possible D gene is TRBD1 (5 bases). The CDR3 length is 14 residues. Germline CDR1 is SGHNT and CDR2 is YYREEE (reference sequence). Trimming removed 1 base from V and 7 bases from J, with 11 bases in between.

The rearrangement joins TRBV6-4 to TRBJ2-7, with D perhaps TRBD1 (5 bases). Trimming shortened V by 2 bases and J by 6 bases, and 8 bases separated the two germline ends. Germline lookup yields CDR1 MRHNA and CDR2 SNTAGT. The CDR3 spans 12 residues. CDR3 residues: CASSDRGREQYF. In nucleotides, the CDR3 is TGTGCCAGCAGTGACAGGGGTCGCGAGCAGTACTTC.

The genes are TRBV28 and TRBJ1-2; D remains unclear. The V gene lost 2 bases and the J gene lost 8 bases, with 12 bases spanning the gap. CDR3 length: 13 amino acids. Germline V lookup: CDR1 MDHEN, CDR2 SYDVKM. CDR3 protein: CASSLPSIQGYTF. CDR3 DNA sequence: TGTGCCAGCAGTTTACCATCTATACAGGGCTACACCTTC.

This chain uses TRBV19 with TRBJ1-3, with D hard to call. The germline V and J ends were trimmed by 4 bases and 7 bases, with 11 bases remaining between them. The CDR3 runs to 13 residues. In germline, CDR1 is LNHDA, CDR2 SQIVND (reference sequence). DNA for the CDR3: TGTGCCAGTAGTACCGAGAGGGCGAACACCATATATTTT. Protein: CASSTERANTIYF.

CDR3 nucleotides: TGTGCCAGCAGCCTGCTAGCGGGGCTCTTCTACGAGCAGTACTTC. This codes for CASSLLAGLFYEQYF. V gene TRBV11-3 combines with J gene TRBJ2-7; 9 bases fit TRBD2. Germline CDR1 and CDR2: SGHNT and YENEEA. V was clipped by 5 bases and J by 3 bases; unmatched bases: 8. CDR3 length equals 15 residues.

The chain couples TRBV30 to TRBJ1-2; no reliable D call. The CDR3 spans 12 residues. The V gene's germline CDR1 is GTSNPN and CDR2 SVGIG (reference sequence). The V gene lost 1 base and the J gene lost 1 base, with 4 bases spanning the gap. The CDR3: CAWSDSNYGYTF. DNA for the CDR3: TGTGCCTGGAGTGACAGTAACTATGGCTACACCTTC.

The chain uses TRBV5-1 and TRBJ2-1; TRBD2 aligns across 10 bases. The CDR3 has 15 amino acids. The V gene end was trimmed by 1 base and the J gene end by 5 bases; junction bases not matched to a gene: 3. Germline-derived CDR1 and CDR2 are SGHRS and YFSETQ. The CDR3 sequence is CASSLLAGVDNEQFF. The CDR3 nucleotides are TGCGCCAGCAGCTTGCTAGCGGGAGTAGACAATGAGCAGTTCTTC. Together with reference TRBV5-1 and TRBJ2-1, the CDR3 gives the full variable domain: KAGVTQTPRYLIKTRGQQVTLSCSPISGHRSVSWYQQTPGQGLQFLFEYFSETQRNKGNFPGRFSGRQFSNSRSEMNVSTLELGDSALYLCASSLLAGVDNEQFFGPGTRLTVL.

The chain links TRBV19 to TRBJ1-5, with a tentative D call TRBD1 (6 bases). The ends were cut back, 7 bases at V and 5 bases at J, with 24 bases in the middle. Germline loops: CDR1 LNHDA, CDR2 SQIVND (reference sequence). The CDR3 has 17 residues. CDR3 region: CASNRIGDTELYQPQHF. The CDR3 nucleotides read TGTGCCAGTAATCGGATAGGGGACACGGAACTTTATCAGCCCCAGCATTTT.

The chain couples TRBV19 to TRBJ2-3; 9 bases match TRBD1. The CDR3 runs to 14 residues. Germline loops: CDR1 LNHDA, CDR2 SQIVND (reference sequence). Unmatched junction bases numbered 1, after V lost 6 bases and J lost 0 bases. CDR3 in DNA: TGTGCCAGTAGGGACAGGGGCAGCACAGATACGCAGTATTTT. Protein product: CASRDRGSTDTQYF.

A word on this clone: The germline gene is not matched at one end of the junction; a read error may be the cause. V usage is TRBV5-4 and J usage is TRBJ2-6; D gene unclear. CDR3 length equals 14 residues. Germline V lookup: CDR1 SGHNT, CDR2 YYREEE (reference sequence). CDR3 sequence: CASSPYSVANVLTF. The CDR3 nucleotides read TGTGCCAGCAGCCCATACTCTGTGGCCAACGTCCTGACTTTC.

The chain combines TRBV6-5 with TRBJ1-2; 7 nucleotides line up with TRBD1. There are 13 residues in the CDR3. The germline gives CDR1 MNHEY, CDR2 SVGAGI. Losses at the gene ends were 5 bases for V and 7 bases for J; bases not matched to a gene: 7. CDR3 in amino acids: CASSLQGGSGYTF. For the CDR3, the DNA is TGTGCCAGCAGTCTCCAGGGGGGATCTGGCTACACCTTC.

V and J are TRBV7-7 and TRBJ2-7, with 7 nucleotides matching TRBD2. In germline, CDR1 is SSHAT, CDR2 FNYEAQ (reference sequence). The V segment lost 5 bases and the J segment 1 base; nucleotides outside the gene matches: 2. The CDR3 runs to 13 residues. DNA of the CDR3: TGTGCCAGCAGCCCGGGACTATCCTACGAGCAGTACTTC. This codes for CASSPGLSYEQYF.

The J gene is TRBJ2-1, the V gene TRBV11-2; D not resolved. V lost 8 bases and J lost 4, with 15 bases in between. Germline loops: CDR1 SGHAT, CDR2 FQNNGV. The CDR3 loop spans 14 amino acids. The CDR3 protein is CASLRQNLYNEQFF. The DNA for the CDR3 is TGTGCCAGCCTTAGACAAAACCTTTACAATGAGCAGTTCTTC.

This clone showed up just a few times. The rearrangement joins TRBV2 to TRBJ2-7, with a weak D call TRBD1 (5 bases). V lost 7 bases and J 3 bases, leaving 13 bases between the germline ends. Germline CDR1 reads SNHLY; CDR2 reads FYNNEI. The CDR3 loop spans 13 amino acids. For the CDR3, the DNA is TGTGCCAGCACCCGTTCCGACAGCTACGAGCAGTACTTC. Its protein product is CASTRSDSYEQYF.

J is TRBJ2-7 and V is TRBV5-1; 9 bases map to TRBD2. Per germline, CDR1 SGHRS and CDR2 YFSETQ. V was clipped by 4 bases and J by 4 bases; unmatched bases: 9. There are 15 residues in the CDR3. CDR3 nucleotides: TGCGCCAGCAGCAGTAATAGCGGGAGAGTGTACGAGCAGTACTTC. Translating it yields CASSSNSGRVYEQYF.

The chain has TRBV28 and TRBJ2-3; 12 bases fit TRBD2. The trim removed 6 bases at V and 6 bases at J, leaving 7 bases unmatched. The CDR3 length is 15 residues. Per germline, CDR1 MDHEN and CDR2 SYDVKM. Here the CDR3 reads CASRATSGGRDTQYF. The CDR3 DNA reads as TGTGCCAGCAGGGCTACTAGCGGGGGGAGGGATACGCAGTATTTT.

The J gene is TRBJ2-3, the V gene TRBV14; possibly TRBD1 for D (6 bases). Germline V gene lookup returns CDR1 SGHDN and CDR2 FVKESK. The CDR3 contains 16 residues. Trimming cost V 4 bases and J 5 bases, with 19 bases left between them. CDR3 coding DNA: TGTGCCAGCAGCCCCTGGTTACAGGGATCGGAAGATACGCAGTATTTT. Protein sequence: CASSPWLQGSEDTQYF.